This TCR beta chain was observed in a study of shared clonotypes between healthy human individuals. Germline assignment: CDR1 MGHDK and CDR2 SYGVNS. The CDR3 contains 14 residues. Trimming removed 6 bases from V and 2 bases from J, with 14 bases in between. In the original workflow: Filtering differed because ImmunoSEQ produced junction-only sequences that carried no quality scores. This table comes from immunoSEQ multiplex PCR, and its TCRdb copy is limited to in-frame clones, with some not included. The V and J calls and the clone size are those of that table, but D and trimming were determined from the DNA. The sample has hundreds of thousands of clones; around 79% are singletons.

The sequenced sample was PBMCs. This chain links TRBV25-1 with TRBJ2-7, with a weak D call TRBD1 (5 bases). The TCR was taken from a woman between 40 and 55 years old in good health. Some clones in this sample may be carry-over from other donors' samples. The CDR3 sequence: CASRGAARAYEQYF. Here the CDR3 DNA reads TGTGCCAGCAGAGGGGCGGCCAGGGCCTACGAGCAGTACTTC.